A selection of T cell receptor beta chains follows, all from one sample in a study of T-cell reconstitution after alpha-beta-depleted transplantation in children. TCRdb reanalysed the PCR reads using MiXCR and keeps one entry per CDR3 protein. The table lists about 830,000 distinct CDR3 sequences, under 20% of them singletons. The specimen was PBMCs, mostly from graft donor cells, collected 360 days after TCRalphabeta/CD19-depleted stem cell transplant. The source of these receptors is a male patient under 18 who had a stem cell transplant for acute lymphoblastic leukemia, so the T cells may come from the graft donor. CDR3s include the opening cysteine and the closing phenylalanine or tryptophan. D genes are given only for firm matches. Clone size is stated in some rows and not others, as once, few, many or a class when expanded.

d_gene: NA
abundance: NA
j_gene: TRBJ1-2
v_gene: TRBV12-3/TRBV12-4
CDR3nt: TGTGCCAGCACCCAAGGACCCAGTAACTATGGCTACACCTTC
CDR3aa: CASTQGPSNYGYTF

d_gene: TRBD2
abundance: NA
j_gene: TRBJ2-2
v_gene: TRBV12-3/TRBV12-4
CDR3nt: TGTGCCAGCAGTCCCCTGGGGGGGGGGAACACCGGGGAGCTGTTTTTT
CDR3aa: CASSPLGGGNTGELFF

d_gene: TRBD2
abundance: NA
j_gene: TRBJ2-3
v_gene: TRBV5-1
CDR3nt: TGCGCCAGCAGCGGGACTAGCGGGAGTTATACGCAGTATTTT
CDR3aa: CASSGTSGSYTQYF

d_gene: TRBD1
abundance: few
j_gene: TRBJ1-2
v_gene: TRBV4-3
CDR3nt: TGCGCCAGCAGCCAAGAGGGACAGACCTTCGGGGGCTACACCTTC
CDR3aa: CASSQEGQTFGGYTF

d_gene: TRBD1
abundance: NA
j_gene: TRBJ1-1
v_gene: TRBV12-3/TRBV12-4
CDR3nt: TGTGCCAGCACCCTCATGACAGGGGGTACTGAAGCTTTCTTT
CDR3aa: CASTLMTGGTEAFF

d_gene: TRBD1
abundance: NA
j_gene: TRBJ2-5
v_gene: TRBV20-1
CDR3nt: TGCAGCTTCTGGGGACAGGGACCAGATCACTTAGGAGAGACCCAGTACTTC
CDR3aa: CSFWGQGPDHLGETQYF

d_gene: NA
abundance: NA
j_gene: TRBJ2-1
v_gene: TRBV12-3/TRBV12-4
CDR3nt: TGTGCCAGCAGTCATCCGGGACTTATCTACAATGAGCAGTTCTTC
CDR3aa: CASSHPGLIYNEQFF

d_gene: TRBD1
abundance: NA
j_gene: TRBJ1-4
v_gene: TRBV5-1
CDR3nt: TGCGCCAGCAGTTCCATTCAGGGGGCAAGTAATGAAAAACTGTTTTTT
CDR3aa: CASSSIQGASNEKLFF

d_gene: NA
abundance: NA
j_gene: TRBJ1-3
v_gene: TRBV9
CDR3nt: TGTGCCAGCAGCGTAGGACACAGGGACAACACCATATATTTT
CDR3aa: CASSVGHRDNTIYF

d_gene: NA
abundance: few
j_gene: TRBJ2-7
v_gene: TRBV12-3/TRBV12-4
CDR3nt: TGTGCCAGCAGTTTAGAACACCCAGGGGCCTACGAGCAGTACTTC
CDR3aa: CASSLEHPGAYEQYF

d_gene: TRBD1
abundance: many
j_gene: TRBJ2-7
v_gene: TRBV5-5
CDR3nt: TGTGCCAGCAGCTGGGGACAGGGATATTACGAGCAGTACTTC
CDR3aa: CASSWGQGYYEQYF

d_gene: TRBD1
abundance: NA
j_gene: TRBJ2-2
v_gene: TRBV12-3/TRBV12-4
CDR3nt: TGTGCCGACCGGGGGACAGGGAACACCGGGGAGCTGTTTTTT
CDR3aa: CADRGTGNTGELFF

d_gene: NA
abundance: few
j_gene: TRBJ2-5
v_gene: TRBV20-1
CDR3nt: TGCAGTGCTGGTTGGGGACCCCAAGAGACCCAGTACTTC
CDR3aa: CSAGWGPQETQYF

d_gene: NA
abundance: NA
j_gene: TRBJ2-7
v_gene: TRBV4-1
CDR3nt: TGCGCCAGCAGCCAAGATTTGACCACCTACGAGCAGTACTTC
CDR3aa: CASSQDLTTYEQYF

d_gene: TRBD2
abundance: few
j_gene: TRBJ2-3
v_gene: TRBV6-5
CDR3nt: TGTGCCAGCAGTTACTCAGCGGGAGGGGGCACAGATACGCAGTATTTT
CDR3aa: CASSYSAGGGTDTQYF

d_gene: TRBD2
abundance: few
j_gene: TRBJ2-3
v_gene: TRBV7-8
CDR3nt: TGTGCCAGCAGCTCGCTTTTGGGGCGGGAGGGCCGTTTTCGCCCCGATACGCAGTATTTT
CDR3aa: CASSSLLGREGRFRPDTQYF

d_gene: TRBD2
abundance: few
j_gene: TRBJ2-7
v_gene: TRBV5-6
CDR3nt: TGTGCCAGCAGCACCCCGGGACTAGCGGACTACGAGCAGTACTTC
CDR3aa: CASSTPGLADYEQYF

d_gene: NA
abundance: few
j_gene: TRBJ1-6
v_gene: TRBV21-1
CDR3nt: TGTGCCAGCAGCAGGCGGATGACAGGGCCTCCCTATAATTCACCCCTCCACTTT
CDR3aa: CASSRRMTGPPYNSPLHF

d_gene: NA
abundance: NA
j_gene: TRBJ2-1
v_gene: TRBV10-2
CDR3nt: TGCGCCAGCAGTGAGTCTAGGGGCCGGAGTAATGAGCAGTTCTTC
CDR3aa: CASSESRGRSNEQFF

d_gene: TRBD2
abundance: many
j_gene: TRBJ2-3
v_gene: TRBV24-1
CDR3nt: TGTGCCACCAGTGATTTCGGGCTAGCGGGAGATACGCAGTATTTT
CDR3aa: CATSDFGLAGDTQYF

d_gene: NA
abundance: NA
j_gene: TRBJ2-7
v_gene: TRBV6-4
CDR3nt: TGTGCGCCCCTGGACTACAGTTGGGAGCAGTACTTC
CDR3aa: CAPLDYSWEQYF

d_gene: TRBD1
abundance: NA
j_gene: TRBJ1-5
v_gene: TRBV28
CDR3nt: TGTGCCAGCACCAGGACAGGGGACCGCAATCAGCCCCAGCATTTT
CDR3aa: CASTRTGDRNQPQHF

d_gene: NA
abundance: many
j_gene: TRBJ1-4
v_gene: TRBV5-1
CDR3nt: TGCGCCAGCAGCTTGCTCACCACACGGGAAAAACTGTTTTTT
CDR3aa: CASSLLTTREKLFF

d_gene: NA
abundance: few
j_gene: TRBJ2-3
v_gene: TRBV6-2/TRBV6-3
CDR3nt: TGTGCCATCGGATTCACAGATACGCAGTATTTT
CDR3aa: CAIGFTDTQYF

d_gene: TRBD2
abundance: NA
j_gene: TRBJ2-5
v_gene: TRBV25-1
CDR3nt: TGTGCCAGCAGTGCGAGCGGGAGGGGCGAAGAGACCCAGTACTTC
CDR3aa: CASSASGRGEETQYF

d_gene: NA
abundance: NA
j_gene: TRBJ1-4
v_gene: TRBV5-8
CDR3nt: TGTGCCAGCAGCTCAAAGGGGCGTAATGAAAAACTGTTTTTT
CDR3aa: CASSSKGRNEKLFF

d_gene: NA
abundance: few
j_gene: TRBJ2-4
v_gene: TRBV4-1
CDR3nt: TGCGCCAGCAGCCAAGTGGGCGGGAACAACATTCAGTACTTC
CDR3aa: CASSQVGGNNIQYF

d_gene: NA
abundance: NA
j_gene: TRBJ2-7
v_gene: TRBV4-2
CDR3nt: TGTGCCAGCAGCCAAGGTGGGGGGCTTGGGACCCGGAGCTCCTACGAGCAGTACTTC
CDR3aa: CASSQGGGLGTRSSYEQYF

d_gene: NA
abundance: NA
j_gene: TRBJ2-7
v_gene: TRBV7-9
CDR3nt: TGTGCCAGCAGCTCTCTAAGGAGGGACAACGAGCAGTACTTC
CDR3aa: CASSSLRRDNEQYF

d_gene: NA
abundance: many
j_gene: TRBJ2-1
v_gene: TRBV7-3
CDR3nt: TGTGCCAGCAGCTTAGGCGTCACGGGATACAATGAGCAGTTCTTC
CDR3aa: CASSLGVTGYNEQFF

d_gene: NA
abundance: NA
j_gene: TRBJ2-1
v_gene: TRBV5-1
CDR3nt: TGCGCCAGCAGCTTGAACATGTACAATGAGCAGTTCTTC
CDR3aa: CASSLNMYNEQFF

d_gene: NA
abundance: few
j_gene: TRBJ2-2
v_gene: TRBV5-1
CDR3nt: TGCGCCAGCAGCTTGGCCGGGACCACCAACACCGGGGAGCTGTTTTTT
CDR3aa: CASSLAGTTNTGELFF

d_gene: NA
abundance: few
j_gene: TRBJ2-2
v_gene: TRBV5-5
CDR3nt: TGTGCCAGCAGCTTGGTACGGACAGCTCGGAACACCGGGGAGCTGTTTTTT
CDR3aa: CASSLVRTARNTGELFF

d_gene: TRBD2
abundance: few
j_gene: TRBJ2-3
v_gene: TRBV11-1
CDR3nt: TGTGCCAGCAGCTTGTCGGGGACTAGCGGGAGGGCCGCAGATACGCAGTATTTT
CDR3aa: CASSLSGTSGRAADTQYF

d_gene: NA
abundance: NA
j_gene: TRBJ2-1
v_gene: TRBV29-1
CDR3nt: TGCAGCGTTGAAAAAGCGACCTCCTACAATGAGCAGTTCTTC
CDR3aa: CSVEKATSYNEQFF

d_gene: TRBD2
abundance: few
j_gene: TRBJ2-7
v_gene: TRBV3-1
CDR3nt: TGTGCCAGCAGCCCCAACCCGCCGGGACTACTATCCTCCTACGAGCAGTACTTC
CDR3aa: CASSPNPPGLLSSYEQYF

d_gene: TRBD2
abundance: few
j_gene: TRBJ2-1
v_gene: TRBV2
CDR3nt: TGTGCCAGCAGCGACAGCGGGACCAGCTCCTACAATGAGCAGTTCTTC
CDR3aa: CASSDSGTSSYNEQFF

d_gene: TRBD2
abundance: few
j_gene: TRBJ2-7
v_gene: TRBV25-1
CDR3nt: TGTGCCAGCAGTGAATGGGGGGCGGGAGGGCCCTACGAGCAGTACTTC
CDR3aa: CASSEWGAGGPYEQYF

d_gene: NA
abundance: NA
j_gene: TRBJ1-5
v_gene: TRBV12-3/TRBV12-4
CDR3nt: TGTGCCAGCAGTCCCCCTCTGCTCGGGGCGGGCAATCAGCCCCAGCATTTT
CDR3aa: CASSPPLLGAGNQPQHF

d_gene: TRBD1
abundance: NA
j_gene: TRBJ2-2
v_gene: TRBV20-1
CDR3nt: TGCAGTGCTCCCGGACAGGGGTCAGCCACCGGGGAGCTGTTTTTT
CDR3aa: CSAPGQGSATGELFF

d_gene: NA
abundance: many
j_gene: TRBJ2-3
v_gene: TRBV5-1
CDR3nt: TGTGCCAGCAGTTTAGGGGGAGGCACAGATACGCAGTATTTT
CDR3aa: CASSLGGGTDTQYF

d_gene: NA
abundance: few
j_gene: TRBJ2-7
v_gene: TRBV27
CDR3nt: TGTGCCAGCAGTGCATCCCTTACTCAGGAGCAGTACTTC
CDR3aa: CASSASLTQEQYF

d_gene: NA
abundance: NA
j_gene: TRBJ1-4
v_gene: TRBV30
CDR3nt: TGTGCCTGGACAAGGGGATGGGGAGAAAAACTGTTTTTT
CDR3aa: CAWTRGWGEKLFF

d_gene: TRBD2
abundance: NA
j_gene: TRBJ2-3
v_gene: TRBV29-1
CDR3nt: TGCAGCGCATGGACTAGCGGGAGTGGAGTTACGCAGTATTTT
CDR3aa: CSAWTSGSGVTQYF

d_gene: TRBD2
abundance: few
j_gene: TRBJ2-3
v_gene: TRBV13
CDR3nt: TGTGCCAGCAGCCCGACTAGCGGGATCACAGATACGCAGTATTTT
CDR3aa: CASSPTSGITDTQYF

d_gene: NA
abundance: NA
j_gene: TRBJ1-2
v_gene: TRBV15
CDR3nt: TGTGCCACCAGGACAGCATACAACTATGGCTACACCTTC
CDR3aa: CATRTAYNYGYTF

d_gene: TRBD1
abundance: NA
j_gene: TRBJ1-4
v_gene: TRBV28
CDR3nt: TGTGCCAGCAGACAGGGGGGGACTGAAAAACTGTTTTTT
CDR3aa: CASRQGGTEKLFF

d_gene: TRBD1
abundance: NA
j_gene: TRBJ2-2
v_gene: TRBV27
CDR3nt: TGTGCCAGCAGATCGACAGGGTACACCGGGGAGCTGTTTTTT
CDR3aa: CASRSTGYTGELFF

d_gene: TRBD2
abundance: NA
j_gene: TRBJ2-2
v_gene: TRBV4-1
CDR3nt: TGCGCCAGCAGCCAAGCACTAGCGGGAAGGTTGGCCGGGGAGCTGTTTTTT
CDR3aa: CASSQALAGRLAGELFF

d_gene: NA
abundance: NA
j_gene: TRBJ1-1
v_gene: TRBV12-2
CDR3nt: TGTGCAAGTCGCTTAGAAAGGCACCTGAACACTGAAGCTTTCTTT
CDR3aa: CASRLERHLNTEAFF

d_gene: NA
abundance: NA
j_gene: TRBJ1-2
v_gene: TRBV6-1
CDR3nt: TGTGCCAGCAGAAACCGGGACTTAAAGGGAAACTATGGCTACACCTTC
CDR3aa: CASRNRDLKGNYGYTF

d_gene: NA
abundance: NA
j_gene: TRBJ1-2
v_gene: TRBV7-9
CDR3nt: TGTGCCAGCAGCTTGGACCTTACCATGTATGGCTACACCTTC
CDR3aa: CASSLDLTMYGYTF

d_gene: TRBD2
abundance: many
j_gene: TRBJ2-3
v_gene: TRBV20-1
CDR3nt: TGCAGTGCTAGACTAGCGGGAGGTACAAGCACAGATACGCAGTATTTT
CDR3aa: CSARLAGGTSTDTQYF

d_gene: NA
abundance: few
j_gene: TRBJ2-1
v_gene: TRBV29-1
CDR3nt: TGCAGCGTTAGGACTACGGATTACAATGAGCAGTTCTTC
CDR3aa: CSVRTTDYNEQFF

d_gene: TRBD1
abundance: NA
j_gene: TRBJ2-5
v_gene: TRBV7-9
CDR3nt: TGTGCCAGCAGCCCGGCCGGGACAGGGGAGGGGACCCAGTACTTC
CDR3aa: CASSPAGTGEGTQYF

d_gene: TRBD2
abundance: few
j_gene: TRBJ2-1
v_gene: TRBV5-1
CDR3nt: TGCGCCAGCAGCTTTAGGACTAGCCGCAATGAGCAGTTCTTC
CDR3aa: CASSFRTSRNEQFF

d_gene: TRBD2
abundance: NA
j_gene: TRBJ2-2
v_gene: TRBV10-3
CDR3nt: TGTGCCATCAGAAGGCTAGCGGGGGAGAACACCGGGGAGCTGTTTTTT
CDR3aa: CAIRRLAGENTGELFF